This T cell receptor (beta chain) was documented in a study of response to subunit inactivated influenza vaccine. Study-wide results and limits: The authors suggested that every seasonal influenza vaccination recruits few new T cells.

The CDR3 consists of 15 residues. Germline CDR1 is MDHEN and CDR2 is SYDVKM. V was pared by 2 bases and J by 6 bases, with 3 bases of the junction left unmatched. Worth noting for this clonotype: As yet, its antigen is unknown.

TCRdb itself ran the RT-PCR reads through MiXCR, one entry per CDR3 protein. The sample lists approximately 530,000 distinct CDR3 sequences, under 15% occurring once. The specimen was PBMCs from blood, collected roughly 6 weeks after vaccination. The TCR comes from a man in his fifties or sixties who received an inactivated influenza vaccine. The V gene is TRBV28, the J gene TRBJ1-5, with 11 bases matching TRBD1. DNA for the CDR3: TGTGCCAGCAGTTTACGGACAGGGGGCCGTCAGCCCCAGCATTTT. It specifies CASSLRTGGRQPQHF. The complete variable domain, with remaining parts taken from reference TRBV28 and TRBJ1-5, reads DVKVTQSSRYLVKRTGEKVFLECVQDMDHENMFWYRQDPGLGLRLIYFSYDVKMKEKGDIPEGYSVSREKKERFSLILESASTNQTSMYLCASSLRTGGRQPQHFGDGTRLSIL.